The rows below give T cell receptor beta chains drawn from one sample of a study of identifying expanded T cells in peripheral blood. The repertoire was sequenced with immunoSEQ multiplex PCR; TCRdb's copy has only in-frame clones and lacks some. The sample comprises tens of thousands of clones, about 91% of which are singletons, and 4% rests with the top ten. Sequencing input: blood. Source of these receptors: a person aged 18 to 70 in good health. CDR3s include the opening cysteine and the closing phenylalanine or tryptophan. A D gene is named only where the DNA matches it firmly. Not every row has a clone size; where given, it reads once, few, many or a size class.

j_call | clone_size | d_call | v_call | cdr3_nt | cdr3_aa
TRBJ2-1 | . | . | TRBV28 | TGTGCCAGCAGTTTATATCTAGATTACAATGAGCAGTTCTTC | CASSLYLDYNEQFF
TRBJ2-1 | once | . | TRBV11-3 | TGTGCCAGCAGCCCACGGGGTGATAACAATGAGCAGTTCTTC | CASSPRGDNNEQFF
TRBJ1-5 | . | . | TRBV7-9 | TGTGCCAGCAGCTTAGAACGGCAGCCCCAGCATTTT | CASSLERQPQHF
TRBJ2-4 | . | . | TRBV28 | TGTGCCAGCAGTTCAGTACTAAGGATCGCCAAAAACATTCAGTACTTC | CASSSVLRIAKNIQYF
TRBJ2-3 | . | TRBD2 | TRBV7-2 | TGTGCCAGCAGCTTAGAATGGCTAGCGGGTTCCACAGATACGCAGTATTTT | CASSLEWLAGSTDTQYF
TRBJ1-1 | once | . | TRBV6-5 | TGTGCCAGCAGCGACTCCGCAGAGGACAACACTGAAGCTTTCTTT | CASSDSAEDNTEAFF
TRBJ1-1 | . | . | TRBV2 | TGTGCCAGCAAGGGTACGCGGGCTGAAGCTTTCTTT | CASKGTRAEAFF
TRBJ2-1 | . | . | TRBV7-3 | TGTGCCAGCAGCTACCTGGGGGTGGATAATGAGCAGTTCTTC | CASSYLGVDNEQFF
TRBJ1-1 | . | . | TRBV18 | TGTGCCAGCTCACCGGGACGGTCGAACACTGAAGCTTTCTTT | CASSPGRSNTEAFF
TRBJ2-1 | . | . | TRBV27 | TGTGCCAGCAGTGCCGGGGGCGCGGGGGAGTTCTTC | CASSAGGAGEFF
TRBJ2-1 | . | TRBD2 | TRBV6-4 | TGTGCCAGCAGCCCGACTAGCGGGAGGGGTAAGGATGAGCAGTTCTTC | CASSPTSGRGKDEQFF
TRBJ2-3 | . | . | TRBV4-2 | TGTGCCAGCAGCCAAGGGAGGGACACAGATACGCAGTATTTT | CASSQGRDTDTQYF
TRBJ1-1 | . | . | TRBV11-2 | TGTGCCAGCAGCCCCCTTTTTTCAGGGGTGAACACTGAAGCTTTCTTT | CASSPLFSGVNTEAFF
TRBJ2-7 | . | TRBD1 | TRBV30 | TGTGCCTGGAGTGTGGACAGGTTCTACGAGCAGTACTTC | CAWSVDRFYEQYF
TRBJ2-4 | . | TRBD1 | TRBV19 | TGTGCCAGTACCGAACTAGGACAGGAAAAAAACATTCAGTACTTC | CASTELGQEKNIQYF
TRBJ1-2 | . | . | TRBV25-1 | TGTGCCAGCAGGGACTCCTCGGGCTACACCTTC | CASRDSSGYTF
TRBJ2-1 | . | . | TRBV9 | TGTGCCAGCAGCGTTTATGCGGGAAACAATGAGCAGTTCTTC | CASSVYAGNNEQFF
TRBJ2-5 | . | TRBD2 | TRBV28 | TGTGCCAGCAGGACTAGCGGGATCCAAGAGACCCAGTACTTC | CASRTSGIQETQYF
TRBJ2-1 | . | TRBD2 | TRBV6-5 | TGTGCCAGCAGCCTAAATAGCGGGAGTGGTGAGCAGTTCTTC | CASSLNSGSGEQFF
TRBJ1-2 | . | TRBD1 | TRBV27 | TGTGCCAGCAGTCCTGACAGGGTTGGGTTCGGCTACACCTTC | CASSPDRVGFGYTF
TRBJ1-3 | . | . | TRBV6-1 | TGTGCCAGCAGGAACAGGGCTCCGGGGTACACCATATATTTT | CASRNRAPGYTIYF
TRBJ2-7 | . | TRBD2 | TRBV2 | TGTGCCAGCAGGCTGGGTAGCGGGATGTCAGACACCTACGAGCAGTACTTC | CASRLGSGMSDTYEQYF